This T cell receptor (beta chain) was recovered during a study of blood T cells in healthy people across ages. As concerns this clonotype: One end of the junction varies from germline; a read error may be responsible.

CDR3 length equals 15 residues. Germline lookup yields CDR1 SGHTA and CDR2 FQGNSA. It was with a sample-barcoded 5' primer and a J-beta primer mix that a second PCR of roughly 7 to 12 cycles was run. From the 5' RACE reads, TCRdb called clonotypes with MiXCR, one entry per CDR3 protein. The profile shows over a million distinct CDR3 sequences, roughly 43% of them singletons. The receptor was derived from a woman between 18 and 30 years old in good health. The sample comprised blood. V is TRBV7-2 and J is TRBJ2-5; no clear D gene. The CDR3 sequence: CAGSLMVEVAETQYF. In DNA, the CDR3 is TGTGCCGGCAGCTTGATGGTTGAGGTTGCAGAGACCCAGTACTTC. The variable domain in full, completed from reference TRBV7-2 and TRBJ2-5, reads GAGVSQSPSNKVTEKGKDVELRCDPISGHTALYWYRQSLGQGLEFLIYFQGNSAPDKSGLPSDRFSAERTGGSVSTLTIQRTQQEDSAVYLCAGSLMVEVAETQYFGPGTRLLVL.